What follows describes a single T cell receptor (beta chain). TCRdb keeps only in-frame clones here, not all; method: immunoSEQ multiplex PCR. The data show 1.5 million to 2.5 million clones, over 85% seen once. This sample was taken from a study of shared clonotypes between healthy human individuals. Cells designated naive CD8 were CD45RO-negative and were positively selected for CCR7, with terminally differentiated effector memory CD45RA+ cells excluded. The sequence was collected from a young man in good health. The sequenced sample consisted of naive CD8+ T cells sorted from blood.

This CDR3 reads CASSLEVSGGILAGELFF. In DNA, the CDR3 is TGCGCCAGCAGCTTGGAGGTTAGCGGGGGAATTTTGGCCGGGGAGCTGTTTTTT. The rearrangement uses TRBV5-1 and TRBJ2-2; 9 positions match TRBD2. V dropped 0 bases and J dropped 6; count of bases not matched to a gene: 12. The V gene's germline CDR1 is SGHRS and CDR2 YFSETQ. The CDR3 totals 18 residues.